Below, 9 T cell receptor beta chains from the same sample are listed, as sequenced in a study of OX40 agonist ivuxolimab in advanced cancers. The repertoire was sequenced with immunoSEQ multiplex PCR; TCRdb's copy has only in-frame clones and lacks some. The data show around 66,000 clones, roughly 80% seen once. This material consisted of CD4+ or CD8+ T cells sorted from blood, taken in a trial of the OX40 agonist ivuxolimab. The receptors stem from an adult with an advanced solid tumor such as melanoma, head and neck, liver or kidney cancer.

The chain links TRBV9 to TRBJ2-3; the D is unclear. The CDR3 consists of 15 residues. In germline, CDR1 is SGDLS, CDR2 YYNGEE. V was shortened by 0 bases and J by 2 bases, with 10 bases between the two germline ends. CDR3 residues: CASSVAGPHTDTQYF. CDR3 nucleotide sequence: TGTGCCAGCAGCGTAGCTGGTCCTCACACAGATACGCAGTATTTT.

The chain links TRBV28 to TRBJ1-2; 9 bases agree with TRBD1. CDR1 and CDR2 (germline): MDHEN, SYDVKM. The length of the CDR3 is 14 residues. Unmatched junction bases numbered 6, after V lost 7 bases and J lost 3 bases. CDR3 region: CASKTGGEDYGYTF. In DNA, the CDR3 is TGTGCCAGCAAGACAGGGGGGGAGGACTATGGCTACACCTTC.

This clone was seen once. J is TRBJ2-1 and V is TRBV5-4; D not certain. Per germline, CDR1 SGHNT and CDR2 YYREEE (reference sequence). Trimming left V 0 bases short and J 6 bases short, with 13 bases between. The CDR3 covers 15 residues. CDR3 in amino acids: CASSLEVLGINEQFF. DNA of the CDR3: TGTGCCAGCAGCTTGGAAGTATTGGGGATCAATGAGCAGTTCTTC. The entire variable domain, with the rest obtained from reference TRBV5-4 and TRBJ2-1, is as follows: ETGVTQSPTHLIKTRGQQVTLRCSSQSGHNTVSWYQQALGQGPQFIFQYYREEENGRGNFPPRFSGLQFPNYSSELNVNALELDDSALYLCASSLEVLGINEQFFGPGTRLTVL.

This clone was counted once. The V gene is TRBV13, the J gene TRBJ2-7; perhaps TRBD2 as D (5 bases). Germline-derived CDR1 and CDR2 are PRHDT and FYEKMQ (reference sequence). This CDR3 is 12 amino acids long. The V gene lost 1 base and the J gene lost 6 bases, with 7 bases spanning the gap. The CDR3 protein is CASSLVGGEQYF. CDR3 sequence (DNA): TGTGCCAGCAGCTTAGTCGGAGGCGAGCAGTACTTC. The entire variable domain, with the rest obtained from reference TRBV13 and TRBJ2-7, is as follows: AAGVIQSPRHLIKEKRETATLKCYPIPRHDTVYWYQQGPGQDPQFLISFYEKMQSDKGSIPDRFSAQQFSDYHSELNMSSLELGDSALYFCASSLVGGEQYFGPGTRLTVT.

Only a few counts were recorded for this clone. This chain joins TRBV5-1 and TRBJ1-5, with no clear D. Germline V gene data show CDR1 as SGHRS and CDR2 as YFSETQ. Trimming cost V 0 bases and J 3 bases, with 7 bases left between them. This CDR3 contains 14 residues. The CDR3 bases are TGCGCCAGCAGCTTGGATTACGACAATCAGCCCCAGCATTTT. It codes for CASSLDYDNQPQHF.

Turning to this clone: A read error may account for a junction end that differs from germline. The rearrangement joins TRBV29-1 to TRBJ1-1; D is undetermined. Germline loops: CDR1 SQVTM, CDR2 ANQGSEA. This CDR3 has 12 residues. CDR3 coding DNA: TGCAGCGTTGAAGCGGCAGAGTCGAAGATCATCTTT. The encoded protein is CSVEAAESKIIF. The entire variable domain, with the rest obtained from reference TRBV29-1 and TRBJ1-1, is as follows: SAVISQKPSRDICQRGTSLTIQCQVDSQVTMMFWYRQQPGQSLTLIATANQGSEATYESGFVIDKFPISRPNLTFSTLTVSNMSPEDSSIYLCSVEAAESKIIFGQGTRLTVV.

The gene calls are TRBV7-2 and TRBJ1-1; D is possibly TRBD1 (6 bases). This CDR3 has 13 residues. Trimming took off 3 bases at V and 8 bases at J, with 13 bases between the two ends. Germline CDR1 is SGHTA and CDR2 is FQGNSA. This CDR3 reads CASSFNGQREAFF. DNA of the CDR3: TGTGCCAGCAGCTTTAACGGACAGCGAGAAGCTTTCTTT.

This clone was recorded once. The V gene is TRBV2, the J gene TRBJ2-3; D remains ambiguous. There are 14 residues in the CDR3. V was shortened by 8 bases and J by 6 bases, with 18 bases between the two germline ends. Looked up from germline, CDR1 is SNHLY and CDR2 is FYNNEI. The CDR3 DNA reads TGTGCCAGCTGTAGGTCGCTAGGTACGGATACGCAGTATTTT. Its translation is CASCRSLGTDTQYF. The full variable domain, its missing parts supplied by reference TRBV2 and TRBJ2-3, is EPEVTQTPSHQVTQMGQEVILRCVPISNHLYFYWYRQILGQKVEFLVSFYNNEISEKSEIFDDQFSVERPDGSNFTLKIRSTKLEDSAMYFCASCRSLGTDTQYFGPGTRLTVL.

This chain connects TRBV28 to TRBJ2-1, with 8 bases that match TRBD1. The CDR3 contains 16 residues. Germline CDR1 is MDHEN and CDR2 is SYDVKM. V was clipped by 7 bases and J by 0 bases; unmatched bases: 8. CDR3 in amino acids: CASTDPRGPSYNEQFF. The DNA for the CDR3 is TGTGCCAGCACAGACCCCAGGGGGCCCTCCTACAATGAGCAGTTCTTC.